A single TCR beta chain is shown here with its context. The CDR3 has 13 residues. The V and J ends lost 5 bases and 5 bases, in that order; junction bases with no gene match: 4. Germline V gene sequence: CDR1 SGHRS, CDR2 YFSETQ. The entry originates in a study of glioma-infiltrating T cells after dendritic cell vaccination. Across the whole study: Dendritic cell vaccine was injected intradermally three times, biweekly.

Primers: 60 V beta forward and 13 J beta reverse. Generated by immunoSEQ multiplex PCR, the TCRdb table keeps only in-frame clones and is missing some. The table shows tens of thousands of clones, with 70% to 90% occurring only once. Selection required adequate fresh-frozen tumor tissue plus more than two years' survival data. The sequences come from blood, collected before dendritic cell vaccination. The V and J genes are TRBV5-1 and TRBJ2-3; the match to TRBD2 covers 8 bases. This TCR was sampled from a human donor with glioblastoma. CDR3 DNA: TGCGCCAGCAGGGTAGCGGGATTAGATACGCAGTATTTT. Translating gives CASRVAGLDTQYF.